The 19 T cell receptor beta chains given below trace back to one sample, sequenced in a study of OX40 agonist ivuxolimab in advanced cancers. Profiled with immunoSEQ multiplex PCR; TCRdb holds only in-frame clones, not every one. This sample yields 20,000 to 25,000 clones, of which around 84% are seen a single time; roughly 35% belongs to the top ten. Sequencing was performed on CD4+ or CD8+ T cells sorted from blood, taken in a trial of the OX40 agonist ivuxolimab. Receptors originate from an adult with an advanced solid tumor such as melanoma, head and neck, liver or kidney cancer.

The chain has TRBV6-1 and TRBJ1-3; D gene uncertain. CDR1 and CDR2 (germline): MNHNS, SASEGT. V lost 8 bases, J lost 4 bases, and 6 bases lay in between. This CDR3 is built from 11 residues. CDR3 coding DNA: TGTGCCAGCCAGTGGGGAAACACCATATATTTT. Amino acid sequence: CASQWGNTIYF.

This chain connects TRBV7-9 to TRBJ1-6, with D unresolved. This CDR3 region has 15 residues. Looked up from germline, CDR1 is SEHNR and CDR2 is FQNEAQ (reference sequence). The germline V and J ends were trimmed by 1 base and 9 bases, with 13 bases remaining between them. The CDR3 DNA is TGTGCCAGCAGCTTAGAAGGGATAGGTGGTTCACCCCTCCACTTT. It is translated as CASSLEGIGGSPLHF.

The V gene is TRBV5-5, the J gene TRBJ1-2, with D possibly matching TRBD1 (5 bases). With 4 bases removed from V and 4 bases from J, the gap between germline ends came to 14 bases. The CDR3 has 14 residues. Germline V gene data show CDR1 as SGHKS and CDR2 as YYEKEE (reference sequence). In DNA form, the CDR3 reads TGTGCCAGCAGCAACATACAGGATTTCTATGGCTACACCTTC. Residues: CASSNIQDFYGYTF.

This chain joins TRBV5-1 and TRBJ1-1; 9 bases line up with TRBD1. Per germline, CDR1 SGHRS and CDR2 YFSETQ. J lost 3 bases, V lost 3 bases, and 9 bases had no gene match. The CDR3 length is 16 residues. CDR3 bases: TGCGCCAGCAGCTGGACCGGGACAGGGAGTGACACTGAAGCTTTCTTT. It translates to CASSWTGTGSDTEAFF.

This chain uses TRBV6-5 with TRBJ2-5; no definite D call. Matching the DNA end better, TRBJ2-7 makes the J call doubtful. Germline loops: CDR1 MNHEY, CDR2 SVGAGI. The CDR3 runs 11 residues. The CDR3 spells CASGPYYEQYF. CDR3 nucleotides: TGTGCCAGCGGGCCTTACTACGAGCAGTACTTC.

The chain is built from TRBV14 and TRBJ1-6, with 7 bases lining up with TRBD1. Germline CDR1 SGHDN, CDR2 FVKESK. The CDR3 is made up of 15 amino acids. The junction had 10 bases not matched to a gene; V was cut back by 4 bases and J by 10 bases. The CDR3 DNA follows: TGTGCCAGCAGCCTCCCGGGACAGTTTAGATCACCCCTCCACTTT. Translating it yields CASSLPGQFRSPLHF.

V is TRBV5-1 and J is TRBJ2-2; tentative D call: TRBD1 (5 bases). The germline V gene has CDR1 SGHRS and CDR2 YFSETQ. The CDR3 contains 15 residues. Trimming took 4 bases from V and 2 from J, leaving 12 bases between them. Here the CDR3 reads CASSPAQGNTGELFF. CDR3 DNA: TGCGCCAGCAGCCCCGCTCAGGGTAACACCGGGGAGCTGTTTTTT. The complete variable domain, with remaining parts taken from reference TRBV5-1 and TRBJ2-2, reads KAGVTQTPRYLIKTRGQQVTLSCSPISGHRSVSWYQQTPGQGLQFLFEYFSETQRNKGNFPGRFSGRQFSNSRSEMNVSTLELGDSALYLCASSPAQGNTGELFFGEGSRLTVL.

This chain connects TRBV5-1 to TRBJ2-1; D perhaps matches TRBD2 (5 bases). This CDR3 comprises 15 residues. With 0 bases removed from V and 5 bases from J, the gap between germline ends came to 12 bases. CDR1 is SGHRS and CDR2 is YFSETQ in the germline V gene. This chain's CDR3 is CASSLGLASNNEQFF. The CDR3 nucleotides read TGCGCCAGCAGCTTGGGGCTAGCCTCTAACAATGAGCAGTTCTTC.

V and J are TRBV28 and TRBJ2-5; 10 bases line up with TRBD1. Losses at the gene ends were 4 bases for V and 4 bases for J; bases not matched to a gene: 12. The CDR3 sequence is 17 residues long. Per germline, CDR1 MDHEN and CDR2 SYDVKM. The CDR3 DNA reads as TGTGCCAGCAGTTCGGAAAAGGGGACAGGGGATCGAGAGACCCAGTACTTC. As protein: CASSSEKGTGDRETQYF.

V and J are TRBV11-3 and TRBJ2-5, with TRBD2 matching over 7 bases. The J segment lost 7 bases and the V segment lost 0 bases, leaving 5 bases of the junction unmatched. The CDR3 is 14 amino acids. Germline assignment: CDR1 SGHNT and CDR2 YENEEA. In nucleotides, the CDR3 is TGTGCCAGCAGCTTAGAGGGGGACTATGGGACCCAGTACTTC. Translated: CASSLEGDYGTQYF.

V is TRBV6-1 and J is TRBJ1-5, with TRBD1 identical over 7 bases. V lost 3 bases to trimming and J lost 0 bases; unmatched junction nucleotides: 5. CDR3 length equals 16 residues. The V gene's germline CDR1 is MNHNS and CDR2 SASEGT. The CDR3 reads CASSDGQVYSNQPQHF. The CDR3 nucleotides are TGTGCCAGCAGTGATGGACAGGTTTATAGCAATCAGCCCCAGCATTTT.

This clone was detected only once. The rearrangement links TRBV5-6 to TRBJ1-5, with D possibly TRBD1 on 6 matching bases. Deletions cut 2 bases from V and 6 bases from J, with 12 bases between. CDR1 and CDR2 from the germline V gene are SGHDT and YYEEEE. The CDR3 is made up of 14 amino acids. CDR3 residues: CASSLQGLSQPQHF. The DNA of the CDR3 is TGTGCCAGCAGCTTACAGGGTTTATCTCAGCCCCAGCATTTT.

This clone occurred once. The genes are TRBV7-3 and TRBJ1-2; 7 bases are a match to TRBD1. Germline V gives CDR1 SGHTA, CDR2 FQGTGA. CDR3 length: 13 residues. Trimming removed 1 base from V and 6 bases from J; junction bases left unmatched: 2. The CDR3 sequence: CASSLKQGNGYTF. The CDR3 region has the DNA TGTGCCAGCAGCTTAAAACAGGGGAATGGCTACACCTTC.

This rearrangement joins TRBV7-3 to TRBJ2-7; TRBD2 agrees at 13 bases. J gave up 2 bases and V 5 bases, and 3 bases lay outside the gene matches. There are 15 residues in the CDR3. Germline V gene lookup returns CDR1 SGHTA and CDR2 FQGTGA. The CDR3 is CASSPGLAGTYEQYF. In DNA, the CDR3 is TGTGCCAGCAGCCCGGGACTAGCGGGAACCTACGAGCAGTACTTC.

This chain joins TRBV6-6 and TRBJ2-7; D not resolved. Trimming removed 5 bases at V and 3 bases at J, with 14 bases between. The length of the CDR3 is 14 residues. The germline gives CDR1 MNHNY, CDR2 SVGAGI (reference sequence). CDR3 in DNA: TGTGCCAGCAGTCGACTCGATCTCGTCTACGAGCAGTACTTC. Translating gives CASSRLDLVYEQYF.

CDR3 sequence: CASTPDGPAYEQYF. Here the CDR3 DNA reads TGTGCCAGCACCCCGGACGGCCCGGCGTACGAGCAGTACTTC. V and J are TRBV28 and TRBJ2-7; D is ambiguous. This CDR3 is 14 amino acids long. Germline V gives CDR1 MDHEN, CDR2 SYDVKM. The ends were cut back, 7 bases at V and 4 bases at J, with 17 bases in the middle.

V usage is TRBV27 and J usage is TRBJ2-2; 11 positions match TRBD2. The V segment lost 3 bases and the J segment 7 bases; nucleotides outside the gene matches: 10. The CDR3 loop spans 17 amino acids. Germline CDR1 and CDR2: MNHEY and SMNVEV (reference sequence). CDR3 amino acids: CASSFLIAGGTGGELFF. CDR3 sequence (DNA): TGTGCCAGCAGTTTTCTCATAGCGGGAGGGACGGGCGGGGAGCTGTTTTTT.

The DNA for the CDR3 is TGTGCCAGCAGCTCGCCACATAGCCCACGAAAAGAGACCCAGTACTTC. Its protein product is CASSSPHSPRKETQYF. V and J are TRBV7-9 and TRBJ2-5; no firm D call. V lost 4 bases to trimming and J lost 3 bases, with 18 bases between them. This CDR3 comprises 16 residues. Germline V lookup: CDR1 SEHNR, CDR2 FQNEAQ (reference sequence).

The gene calls are TRBV28 and TRBJ1-4, with TRBD1 as a possible D gene (6 bases). Between the trimmed V and J ends, which lost 4 bases and 10 bases, there was a span of 10 bases. Looked up from germline, CDR1 is MDHEN and CDR2 is SYDVKM. The CDR3 has 12 amino acids. The CDR3 sequence: CASSSGTTKLFF. The CDR3 nucleotides are TGTGCCAGCAGTTCCGGGACAACAAAACTGTTTTTT.